This T cell receptor beta chain was retrieved from a study of T cells in narcolepsy. The study, taken as a whole, reports: Healthy controls reportedly lacked the autoreactive clonotypes serially found in patients' blood. Autoreactive HCRT-specific and TRIB2-specific clonotypes were marked in same-patient CSF-versus-blood CD4+ comparisons.

This clone has just one count. Antigen specificity is unknown. Data came from immunoSEQ multiplex PCR; TCRdb stores just in-frame clones and leaves some out. The table shows 25,000 to 35,000 clones, with around 87% occurring only once. CDR1 SNHLY and CDR2 FYNNEI come from the germline V gene. CDR3 size: 14 residues. V lost 4 bases and J lost 0, with 9 bases in between. The chain is built from TRBV2 and TRBJ1-1; D gene uncertain. This clonotype was sampled from a human donor in good health. The sample was memory (CD45RA-) CD4+ T cells from blood. The CDR3 DNA reads TGTGCCAGCAGTGTTAAGACGATGAACACTGAAGCTTTCTTT. It yields the protein CASSVKTMNTEAFF. Using reference TRBV2 and TRBJ1-1 for the parts outside the CDR3, the full variable domain is EPEVTQTPSHQVTQMGQEVILRCVPISNHLYFYWYRQILGQKVEFLVSFYNNEISEKSEIFDDQFSVERPDGSNFTLKIRSTKLEDSAMYFCASSVKTMNTEAFFGQGTRLTVV.